One sample yielded the 17 T cell receptor beta chains listed below, sequenced in a study of cytomegalovirus exposure and HLA in healthy donors. In the PCR, 60 Vbeta and 13 Jbeta primers were used. TCRdb keeps only in-frame clones here, not all; method: immunoSEQ multiplex PCR. The sample holds 160,000 or so clones; less than 85% are singletons and the top ten take 4.3%. The sample taken for sequencing was PBMCs. All receptors derive from a man between 35 and 55 years old in good health and CMV-seronegative.

This chain links TRBV4-3 with TRBJ2-2; 7 bases fit TRBD1. The ends lost 4 bases at V and 6 bases at J; junction bases unmatched: 11. The V gene's germline CDR1 is LGHNA and CDR2 YSLEER. The CDR3 loop spans 16 amino acids. The CDR3 is CASSPHATGIPGELFF. The CDR3 region has the DNA TGCGCCAGCAGCCCTCACGCGACAGGGATCCCCGGGGAGCTGTTTTTT.

This chain links TRBV6-1 with TRBJ1-5; no definite D call. The CDR3 is 14 residues long. In germline, CDR1 is MNHNS, CDR2 SASEGT. V lost 7 bases and J 4 bases, leaving 14 bases between the germline ends. The CDR3 DNA is TGTGCCAGCACGCCGCGGGGATCGAATCAGCCCCAGCATTTT. It codes for CASTPRGSNQPQHF.

CDR3 coding DNA: TGTGCCAGCAGCTCAGGGGATCAGCCCCAGCATTTT. Its translation is CASSSGDQPQHF. This rearrangement joins TRBV5-6 to TRBJ1-5, with D perhaps TRBD1 (6 bases). The CDR3 is 12 residues long. The germline CDR1 and CDR2 sequences are SGHDT and YYEEEE. With 3 bases removed from V and 5 bases from J, the gap between germline ends came to 6 bases.

This clone was observed a handful of times. The chain is built from TRBV5-4 and TRBJ2-2; 9 nucleotides align to TRBD1. The CDR3 is 15 amino acids. CDR1 is SGHNT and CDR2 is YYREEE in the germline V gene (reference sequence). J gave up 4 bases and V 4 bases, and 5 bases lay outside the gene matches. The CDR3 spells CASSLQGARTGELFF. Here the CDR3 DNA reads TGTGCCAGCAGCCTACAGGGGGCGCGCACCGGGGAGCTGTTTTTT. The full variable domain, in which reference TRBV5-4 and TRBJ2-2 provide the parts outside the CDR3, is ETGVTQSPTHLIKTRGQQVTLRCSSQSGHNTVSWYQQALGQGPQFIFQYYREEENGRGNFPPRFSGLQFPNYSSELNVNALELDDSALYLCASSLQGARTGELFFGEGSRLTVL.

The genes are TRBV6-5 and TRBJ1-1; D perhaps matches TRBD1 (6 bases). The germline gives CDR1 MNHEY, CDR2 SVGAGI. V was pared by 0 bases and J by 4 bases, with 9 bases between. CDR3 size: 14 residues. CDR3 DNA: TGTGCCAGCAGTTACTCGACAGGAGTCACTGAAGCTTTCTTT. The encoded protein is CASSYSTGVTEAFF.

The chain carries TRBV30 and TRBJ2-3; TRBD2 aligns across 8 bases. Germline V gene data show CDR1 as GTSNPN and CDR2 as SVGIG (reference sequence). With V trimmed by 4 bases and J by 4 bases, 7 bases remained unmatched. The CDR3 has 14 residues. CDR3 sequence: CAWTRGGVPDTQYF. CDR3 nucleotide sequence: TGTGCCTGGACCCGGGGGGGCGTCCCAGATACGCAGTATTTT.

The J gene is TRBJ2-7, the V gene TRBV7-2; perhaps TRBD2 as D (5 bases). Trimming took 3 bases from V and 1 from J, leaving 10 bases between them. CDR1 and CDR2 from the germline V gene are SGHTA and FQGNSA. The CDR3 is 14 residues long. The CDR3 coding sequence is TGTGCCAGCAGCTTGATCGGGGATTCCTACGAGCAGTACTTC. It is translated as CASSLIGDSYEQYF.

The rearrangement links TRBV4-1 to TRBJ1-2; 10 nucleotides agree with TRBD1. Germline CDR1 reads MGHRA; CDR2 reads YSYEKL. V gave up 0 bases and J gave up 4 bases; unmatched junction bases: 5. The CDR3 is 16 amino acids. DNA of the CDR3: TGCGCCAGCAGCCAAGATATGGGACAGGGGATCTATGGCTACACCTTC. Translated: CASSQDMGQGIYGYTF.

J is TRBJ1-2 and V is TRBV28, with D unresolved. This CDR3 has 14 residues. Germline CDR1 is MDHEN and CDR2 is SYDVKM. The ends were cut back, 3 bases at V and 8 bases at J, with 16 bases in the middle. CDR3: CASSFILGTEGYTF. In nucleotides, the CDR3 is TGTGCCAGCAGTTTCATCCTTGGTACTGAGGGCTACACCTTC.

The chain has TRBV9 and TRBJ2-7, with no clear D. The CDR3 sequence is 15 residues long. Trimming pared 0 bases from V and 4 bases from J, leaving 14 bases between. The germline gives CDR1 SGDLS, CDR2 YYNGEE. As DNA, the CDR3 is TGTGCCAGCAGCGTAGCCTCCGGCCAGGCTTACGAGCAGTACTTC. Residues: CASSVASGQAYEQYF.

A single count supports this clone. The rearrangement joins TRBV28 to TRBJ1-1, with TRBD1 matching 9 bases. The CDR3 contains 15 residues. The V segment lost 7 bases and the J segment 5 bases; nucleotides outside the gene matches: 11. Germline CDR1 MDHEN, CDR2 SYDVKM. The CDR3 nucleotides are TGTGCCAGCATCAATCGGGACAGGGTTAGGACTGAAGCTTTCTTT. Translated: CASINRDRVRTEAFF. Full variable domain (missing parts from reference TRBV28 and TRBJ1-1): DVKVTQSSRYLVKRTGEKVFLECVQDMDHENMFWYRQDPGLGLRLIYFSYDVKMKEKGDIPEGYSVSREKKERFSLILESASTNQTSMYLCASINRDRVRTEAFFGQGTRLTVV.

This clone has a handful of counts. The V gene is TRBV5-6, the J gene TRBJ2-7, with 7 bases aligning to TRBD2. CDR1 and CDR2 (germline): SGHDT, YYEEEE. The CDR3 totals 16 residues. After removal of 4 bases from V and 1 base from J, the junction contained 11 bases not matched to a gene. The CDR3 loop is CASSPTRGLFSYEQYF. The CDR3 region has the DNA TGTGCCAGCAGCCCTACCCGGGGACTATTTTCCTACGAGCAGTACTTC. The full variable domain, its missing parts supplied by reference TRBV5-6 and TRBJ2-7, is DAGVTQSPTHLIKTRGQQVTLRCSPKSGHDTVSWYQQALGQGPQFIFQYYEEEERQRGNFPDRFSGHQFPNYSSELNVNALLLGDSALYLCASSPTRGLFSYEQYFGPGTRLTVT.

This chain joins TRBV6-6 and TRBJ2-3; TRBD2 matches 7 bases. CDR1 is MNHNY, CDR2 SVGAGI, per germline (reference sequence). The CDR3 has 16 amino acids. V gave up 0 bases and J gave up 0 bases; unmatched junction bases: 3. The CDR3 region is CASSYSAGESTDTQYF. The CDR3 DNA sequence: TGTGCCAGCAGTTACTCGGCGGGGGAGAGCACAGATACGCAGTATTTT.

Only a few counts were recorded for this clone. The chain uses TRBV5-1 and TRBJ2-2, with a tentative D call TRBD1 (5 bases). The V gene's germline CDR1 is SGHRS and CDR2 YFSETQ. Trimming stripped 0 bases from V and 2 bases from J, with 14 bases between. The CDR3 extends over 17 amino acids. The CDR3 region has the DNA TGCGCCAGCAGCTTGGGGGCGAAAGGGGTCAACACCGGGGAGCTGTTTTTT. Amino acids: CASSLGAKGVNTGELFF.

The V and J genes are TRBV7-3 and TRBJ1-1; TRBD1 aligns across 9 bases. The CDR3 sequence is 14 residues long. Germline V gene lookup returns CDR1 SGHTA and CDR2 FQGTGA. Losses at the gene ends were 5 bases for V and 5 bases for J; bases not matched to a gene: 6. The CDR3 DNA reads as TGTGCCAGCAGCCTTCGACAGGGGGGGACTGAAGCTTTCTTT. This encodes CASSLRQGGTEAFF.

The rearrangement uses TRBV30 and TRBJ2-4; no clear D gene. Germline lookup yields CDR1 GTSNPN and CDR2 SVGIG (reference sequence). CDR3 size: 13 residues. V lost 1 base, J lost 9 bases, and 13 bases lay in between. DNA for the CDR3: TGTGCCTGGAGTGCCACGGCGGTGAGCATTCAGTACTTC. This translates into CAWSATAVSIQYF.

The chain recombines TRBV2 with TRBJ1-2; a weak D match, TRBD1 (5 bases). The length of the CDR3 is 13 residues. Germline V gene lookup returns CDR1 SNHLY and CDR2 FYNNEI. Trimming took 10 bases from V and 3 from J, leaving 15 bases between them. The CDR3 coding sequence is TGTGCCAAATTTCTCAGGGTTGACTATGGCTACACCTTC. Amino acids: CAKFLRVDYGYTF.